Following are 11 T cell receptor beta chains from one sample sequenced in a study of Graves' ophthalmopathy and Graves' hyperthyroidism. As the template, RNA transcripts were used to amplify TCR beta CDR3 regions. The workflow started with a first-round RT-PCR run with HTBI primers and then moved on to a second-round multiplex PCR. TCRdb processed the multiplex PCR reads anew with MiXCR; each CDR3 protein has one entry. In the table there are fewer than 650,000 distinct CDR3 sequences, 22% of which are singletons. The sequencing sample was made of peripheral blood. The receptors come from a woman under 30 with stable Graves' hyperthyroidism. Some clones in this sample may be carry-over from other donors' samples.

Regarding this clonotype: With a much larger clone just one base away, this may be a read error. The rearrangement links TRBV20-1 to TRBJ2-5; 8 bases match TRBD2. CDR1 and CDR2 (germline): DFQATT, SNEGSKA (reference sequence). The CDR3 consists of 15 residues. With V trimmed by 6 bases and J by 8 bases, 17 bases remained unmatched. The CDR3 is CSAENLRGGRDTQYF. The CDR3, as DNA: TGCAGTGCCGAAAACCTCCGGGGGGGTCGGGATACCCAGTACTTC.

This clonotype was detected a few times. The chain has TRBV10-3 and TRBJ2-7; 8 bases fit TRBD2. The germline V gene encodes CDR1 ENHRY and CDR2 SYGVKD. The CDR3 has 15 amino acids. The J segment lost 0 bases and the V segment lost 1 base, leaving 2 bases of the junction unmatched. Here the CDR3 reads CAISELAGSSYEQYF. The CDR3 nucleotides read TGTGCCATCAGTGAGTTAGCGGGGTCCTCCTACGAGCAGTACTTC.

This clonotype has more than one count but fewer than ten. CDR3 DNA: TGTGCCAGCTCACCACTGACAGCCCAAGAGACCCAGTACTTC. Its translation: CASSPLTAQETQYF. The rearrangement joins TRBV18 to TRBJ2-5; D possibly corresponds to TRBD1 (5 bases). Trimming removed 1 base from V and 1 base from J, with 7 bases in between. There are 14 residues in the CDR3. CDR1 and CDR2 from the germline V gene are KGHSH and LQKENI.

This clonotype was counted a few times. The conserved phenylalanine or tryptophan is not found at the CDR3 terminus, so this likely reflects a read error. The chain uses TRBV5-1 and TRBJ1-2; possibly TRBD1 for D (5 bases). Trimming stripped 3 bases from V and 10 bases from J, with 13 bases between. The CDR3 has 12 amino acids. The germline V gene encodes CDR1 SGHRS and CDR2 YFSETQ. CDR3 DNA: TGCGCCAGCAGCTGGGAGACAGAAGACTACACCCTC. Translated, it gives CASSWETEDYTL.

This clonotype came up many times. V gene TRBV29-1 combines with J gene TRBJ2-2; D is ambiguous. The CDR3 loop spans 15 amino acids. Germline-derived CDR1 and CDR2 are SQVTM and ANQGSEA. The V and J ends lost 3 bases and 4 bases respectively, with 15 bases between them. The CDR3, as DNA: TGCAGCGTTGACGAGTCCTCGTGGGGCACCGGGGAGCTGTTTTTT. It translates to CSVDESSWGTGELFF.

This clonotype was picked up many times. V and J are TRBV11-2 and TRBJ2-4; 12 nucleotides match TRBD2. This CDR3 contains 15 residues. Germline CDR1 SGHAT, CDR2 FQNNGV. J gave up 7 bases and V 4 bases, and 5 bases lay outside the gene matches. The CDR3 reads CASSSAGTSGNIQYF. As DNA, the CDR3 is TGTGCCAGCAGCTCCGCCGGGACTAGCGGGAACATTCAGTACTTC.

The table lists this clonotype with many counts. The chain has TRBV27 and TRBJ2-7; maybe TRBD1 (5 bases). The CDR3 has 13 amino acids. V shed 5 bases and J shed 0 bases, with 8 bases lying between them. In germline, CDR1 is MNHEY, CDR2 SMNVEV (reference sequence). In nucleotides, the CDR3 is TGTGCCAGCAGTCGACAGAGCTCCTACGAGCAGTACTTC. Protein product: CASSRQSSYEQYF.

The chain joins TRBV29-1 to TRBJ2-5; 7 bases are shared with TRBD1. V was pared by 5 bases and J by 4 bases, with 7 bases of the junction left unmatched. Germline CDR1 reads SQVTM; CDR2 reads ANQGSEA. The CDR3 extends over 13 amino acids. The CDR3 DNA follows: TGCAGCGTTCCGGGACAGAGGCTAGAGACCCAGTACTTC. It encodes CSVPGQRLETQYF.

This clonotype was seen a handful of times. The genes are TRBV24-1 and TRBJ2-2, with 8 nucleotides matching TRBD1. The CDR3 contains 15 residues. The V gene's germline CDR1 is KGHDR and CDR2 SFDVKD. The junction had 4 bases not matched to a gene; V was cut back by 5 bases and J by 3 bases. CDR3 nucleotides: TGTGCCACCAGTGCTACGGACAGGGACACCGGGGAGCTGTTTTTT. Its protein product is CATSATDRDTGELFF.

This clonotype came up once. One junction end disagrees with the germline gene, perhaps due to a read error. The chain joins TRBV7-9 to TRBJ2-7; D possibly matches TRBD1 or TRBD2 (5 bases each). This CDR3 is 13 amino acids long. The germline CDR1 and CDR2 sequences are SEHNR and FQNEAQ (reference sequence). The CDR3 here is CASSPGRVYEQCF. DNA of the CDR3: TGTGCCAGCAGCCCGGGACGAGTTTACGAGCAGTGCTTC. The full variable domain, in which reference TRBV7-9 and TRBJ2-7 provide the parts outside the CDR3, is DTGVSQNPRHKITKRGQNVTFRCDPISEHNRLYWYRQTLGQGPEFLTYFQNEAQLEKSRLLSDRFSAERPKGSFSTLEIQRTEQGDSAMYLCASSPGRVYEQCFGPGTRLTVT.

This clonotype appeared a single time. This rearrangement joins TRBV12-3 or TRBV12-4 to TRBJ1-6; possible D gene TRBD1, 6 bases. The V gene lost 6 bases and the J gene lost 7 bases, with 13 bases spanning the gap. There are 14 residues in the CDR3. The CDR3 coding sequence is TGTGCCAGCAGAAAACAGGGAGAGAATTCACCCCTCCACTTT. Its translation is CASRKQGENSPLHF.